This T cell receptor (beta chain) stems from a study of blood T cells in healthy people across ages. Study-wide results and caveats: Researchers judged that diversity estimates from one million T cells fell short of true values. PBMCs left unsorted prevented a conclusive naive versus antigen-experienced comparison.

Together with a sample-barcoded 5' primer, a J-beta primer mix was included in a second PCR lasting about 6 to 11 cycles. All cDNA molecules were each tagged by a template-switch adaptor with 12 random nucleotides. From the 5' RACE reads, TCRdb called clonotypes with MiXCR, one entry per CDR3 protein. In the table there are some 370,000 distinct CDR3 sequences, 45% to 65% of which are singletons. CDR1 and CDR2 from the germline V gene are SNHLY and FYNNEI. V was pared by 6 bases and J by 4 bases, with 14 bases between. This CDR3 has 14 amino acids. Notes on this clonotype: Its antigen is still unknown.

J is TRBJ2-3 and V is TRBV2; a possible D gene is TRBD2 (7 bases). This clonotype was sampled from a man between 60 and 75 years old in good health. Sequenced sample: blood. CDR3 nucleotide sequence: TGTGCCAGCAGGGGGGGGCCTTTACCAGATACGCAGTATTTT. It is translated as CASRGGPLPDTQYF.